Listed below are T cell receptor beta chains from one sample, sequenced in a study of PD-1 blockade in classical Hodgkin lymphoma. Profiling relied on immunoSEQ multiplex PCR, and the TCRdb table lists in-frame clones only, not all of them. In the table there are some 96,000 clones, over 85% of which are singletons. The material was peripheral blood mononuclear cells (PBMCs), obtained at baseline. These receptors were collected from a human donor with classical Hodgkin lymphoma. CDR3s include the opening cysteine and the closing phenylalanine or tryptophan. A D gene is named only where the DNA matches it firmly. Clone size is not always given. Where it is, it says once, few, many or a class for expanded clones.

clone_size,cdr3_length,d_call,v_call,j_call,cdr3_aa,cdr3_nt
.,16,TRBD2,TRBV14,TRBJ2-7,CASSQDWASGRGVQYF,TGTGCCAGCAGCCAAGATTGGGCTAGCGGGAGGGGTGTGCAGTACTTC
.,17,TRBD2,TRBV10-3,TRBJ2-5,CAISEPRTSGIRETQYF,TGTGCCATCAGTGAGCCCCGGACTAGCGGGATACGAGAGACCCAGTACTTC
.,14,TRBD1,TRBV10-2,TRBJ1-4,CATTGAGGGEKLFF,TGCGCCACCACCGGCGCAGGGGGGGGTGAAAAACTGTTTTTT
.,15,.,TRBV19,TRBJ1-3,CASSLPGRAGNTIYF,TGTGCCAGTAGTCTCCCAGGACGCGCTGGAAACACCATATATTTT
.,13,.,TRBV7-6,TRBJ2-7,CASSLALDYEQYF,TGTGCCAGCAGCTTAGCGTTGGACTACGAGCAGTACTTC
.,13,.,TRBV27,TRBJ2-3,CASRVRITDTQYF,TGTGCCAGCAGGGTCAGAATAACAGATACGCAGTATTTT
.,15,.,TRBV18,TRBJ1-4,CASSPPSGASEKLFF,TGTGCCAGCTCACCACCGAGCGGGGCAAGTGAAAAACTGTTTTTT
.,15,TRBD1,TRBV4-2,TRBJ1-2,CASSPSRQGAYGYTF,TGTGCCAGCAGCCCAAGCCGACAGGGGGCGTATGGCTACACCTTC
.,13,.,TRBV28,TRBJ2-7,CASSKPTRGEQYF,TGTGCCAGCTCCAAACCAACGAGGGGCGAGCAGTACTTC
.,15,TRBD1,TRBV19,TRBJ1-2,CASSTSVTGGFGYTF,TGTGCCAGTAGTACATCGGTGACAGGGGGCTTTGGCTACACCTTC
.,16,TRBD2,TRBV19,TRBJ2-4,CASSTLAGGAKNIQYF,TGTGCCAGTAGTACGCTAGCGGGAGGAGCCAAAAACATTCAGTACTTC
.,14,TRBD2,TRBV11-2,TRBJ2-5,CASSLGLAVETQYF,TGTGCCAGCAGCTTGGGACTAGCGGTAGAGACCCAGTACTTC
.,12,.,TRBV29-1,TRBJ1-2,CSVQGYGYGYTF,TGCAGCGTTCAGGGCTACGGCTATGGCTACACCTTC
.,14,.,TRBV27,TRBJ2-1,CASSSWTENNEQFF,TGTGCCAGCAGTTCCTGGACAGAAAACAATGAGCAGTTCTTC
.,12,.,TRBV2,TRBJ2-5,CANKDWEETQYF,TGTGCCAACAAGGACTGGGAAGAGACCCAGTACTTC
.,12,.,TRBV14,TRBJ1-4,CASSRGNEKLFF,TGTGCCAGCAGTCGGGGAAACGAAAAACTGTTTTTT
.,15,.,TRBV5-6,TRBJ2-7,CASSLAMVAVEEQYF,TGTGCCAGCAGCTTGGCCATGGTAGCCGTCGAGGAGCAGTACTTC
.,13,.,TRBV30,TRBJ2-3,CASRTASPDTQYF,TGTGCCTCCCGGACAGCCTCCCCAGATACGCAGTATTTT
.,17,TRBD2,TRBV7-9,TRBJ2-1,CASSLAGGFLSYNEQFF,TGTGCCAGCAGTTTAGCGGGAGGGTTCCTCTCCTACAATGAGCAGTTCTTC
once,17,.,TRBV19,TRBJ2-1,CASSIVTGQGGYNEQFF,TGTGCCAGTAGTATAGTGACTGGGCAGGGCGGGTACAATGAGCAGTTCTTC
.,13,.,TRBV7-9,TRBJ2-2,CASSLGGTGELFF,TGTGCCAGCAGCTTAGGCGGGACCGGGGAGCTGTTTTTT
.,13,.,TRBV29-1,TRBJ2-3,CSALAPGTDTQYF,TGCAGCGCACTAGCACCAGGCACAGATACGCAGTATTTT
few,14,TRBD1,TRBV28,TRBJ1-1,CASRIRGLRTEAFF,TGTGCCAGCAGGATCAGGGGGCTAAGAACTGAAGCTTTCTTT
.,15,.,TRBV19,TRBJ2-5,CASSMGEMWSETQYF,TGTGCCAGTAGTATGGGGGAGATGTGGTCAGAGACCCAGTACTTC
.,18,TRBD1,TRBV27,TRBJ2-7,CASSLNQVAGTDSYEQYF,TGTGCCAGCAGTTTAAACCAGGTGGCCGGGACAGACTCCTACGAGCAGTACTTC
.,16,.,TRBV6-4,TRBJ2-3,CASSDPPRGALDTQYF,TGTGCCAGCAGTGACCCCCCCAGGGGGGCATTGGATACGCAGTATTTT
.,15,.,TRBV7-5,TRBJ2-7,CVRSLAGARSYEQYF,TGTGTCAGAAGCTTAGCCGGGGCGAGGTCCTACGAGCAGTACTTC
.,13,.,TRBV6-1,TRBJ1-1,CASSIELNTEAFF,TGTGCCAGCAGTATAGAACTGAACACTGAAGCTTTCTTT
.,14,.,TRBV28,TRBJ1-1,CASSGTGFYPEAFF,TGTGCCAGCAGTGGGACCGGATTCTACCCTGAAGCTTTCTTT
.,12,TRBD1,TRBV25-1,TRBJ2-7,CATQTGAGEQYF,TGTGCCACCCAGACAGGGGCAGGGGAGCAGTACTTC
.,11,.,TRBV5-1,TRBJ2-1,CASSFHNEQFF,TGCGCCAGCAGCTTCCACAATGAGCAGTTCTTC
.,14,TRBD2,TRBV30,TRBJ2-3,CASEGREGTDTQYF,TGTGCCTCCGAGGGGCGGGAGGGCACAGATACGCAGTATTTT
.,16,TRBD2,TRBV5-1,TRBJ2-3,CASSPRLAGHTDTQYF,TGCGCCAGCAGCCCCCGACTAGCGGGACACACAGATACGCAGTATTTT
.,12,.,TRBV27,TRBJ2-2,CASSGGTGELFF,TGTGCCAGCAGTGGTGGCACCGGGGAGCTGTTTTTT
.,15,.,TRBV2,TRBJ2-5,CASSERRVGGETQYF,TGTGCCAGCAGTGAGCGGAGGGTAGGGGGGGAGACCCAGTACTTC
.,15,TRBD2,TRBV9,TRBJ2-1,CASSGQGLAGNEQFF,TGTGCCAGCAGCGGGCAGGGACTAGCAGGCAATGAGCAGTTCTTC
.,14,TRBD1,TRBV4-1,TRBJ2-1,CASSLWDRGNEQFF,TGCGCCAGCAGCCTCTGGGACAGGGGAAATGAGCAGTTCTTC
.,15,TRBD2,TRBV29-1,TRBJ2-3,CSVALAGDSTDTQYF,TGCAGCGTTGCCCTAGCGGGAGATAGCACAGATACGCAGTATTTT
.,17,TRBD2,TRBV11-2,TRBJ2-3,CASSFFRWTSDTDTQYF,TGTGCCAGCAGCTTTTTTAGGTGGACTAGCGACACAGATACGCAGTATTTT
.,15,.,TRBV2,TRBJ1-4,CASTLGGTDGEKLFF,TGTGCCAGCACCTTGGGGGGGACTGACGGGGAAAAACTGTTTTTT
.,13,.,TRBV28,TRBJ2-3,CASMGRSTDTQYF,TGTGCCAGCATGGGGCGCAGCACAGATACGCAGTATTTT
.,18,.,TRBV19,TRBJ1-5,CASSTRQGVRLSNQPQHF,TGTGCCAGTAGTACCCGGCAGGGTGTCCGGTTAAGCAATCAGCCCCAGCATTTT
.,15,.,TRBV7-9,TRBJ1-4,CASSRGTATNEKLFF,TGTGCCAGCAGCCGGGGGACGGCAACTAATGAAAAACTGTTTTTT
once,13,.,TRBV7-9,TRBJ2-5,CASSLVSQETQYF,TGTGCCAGCAGCTTAGTTTCGCAAGAGACCCAGTACTTC
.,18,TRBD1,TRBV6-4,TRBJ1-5,CASSYPGQGTLFNQPQHF,TGTGCCAGCAGTTACCCGGGACAGGGGACGCTGTTTAATCAGCCCCAGCATTTT
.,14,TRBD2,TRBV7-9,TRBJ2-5,CASSSASGRETQYF,TGTGCCAGCAGCAGCGCTAGCGGGAGAGAGACCCAGTACTTC
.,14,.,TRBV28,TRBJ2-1,CASSFWDANNEQFF,TGTGCCAGCAGTTTTTGGGACGCCAACAATGAGCAGTTCTTC
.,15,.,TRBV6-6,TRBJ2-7,CASSYSRESSYEQYF,TGTGCCAGCAGTTACTCGAGGGAGAGCTCCTACGAGCAGTACTTC
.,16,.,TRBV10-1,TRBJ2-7,CASSAGPTTSSYEQYF,TGCGCCAGCAGTGCGGGCCCCACAACGAGCTCCTACGAGCAGTACTTC
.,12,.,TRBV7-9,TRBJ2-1,CASSHHINEQFF,TGTGCCAGCAGCCATCACATCAATGAGCAGTTCTTC
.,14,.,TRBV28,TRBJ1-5,CASRFRGGNQPQHF,TGTGCCAGCAGGTTCAGGGGTGGCAATCAGCCCCAGCATTTT
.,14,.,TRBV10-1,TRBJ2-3,CASSSGTLTDTQYF,TGCGCCAGTTCATCCGGGACTCTCACAGATACGCAGTATTTT
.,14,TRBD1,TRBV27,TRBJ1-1,CASSLDRGYTEAFF,TGTGCCAGCAGTTTAGACAGGGGGTACACTGAAGCTTTCTTT
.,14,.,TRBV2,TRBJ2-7,CASSSDPDVDEQYF,TGTGCCAGCAGTTCCGACCCAGACGTCGACGAGCAGTACTTC
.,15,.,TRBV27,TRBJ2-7,CASSSPHRASYEQYF,TGTGCCAGCAGTTCCCCCCACAGGGCCTCCTACGAGCAGTACTTC
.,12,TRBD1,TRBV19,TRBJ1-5,CASRQGDQPQHF,TGTGCCAGTAGGCAGGGGGATCAGCCCCAGCATTTT
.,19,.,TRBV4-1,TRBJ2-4,CASSQDGGTGPEAKNIQYF,TGCGCCAGCAGCCAAGATGGGGGAACAGGGCCGGAGGCCAAAAACATTCAGTACTTC
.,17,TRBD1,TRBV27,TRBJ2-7,CASSLYGTGVSSYEQYF,TGTGCCAGCAGTTTATACGGGACAGGGGTGAGCTCCTACGAGCAGTACTTC
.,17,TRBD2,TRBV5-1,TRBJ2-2,CASSLDARLAATGELFF,TGCGCCAGCAGCTTGGATGCCAGACTAGCGGCTACCGGGGAGCTGTTTTTT